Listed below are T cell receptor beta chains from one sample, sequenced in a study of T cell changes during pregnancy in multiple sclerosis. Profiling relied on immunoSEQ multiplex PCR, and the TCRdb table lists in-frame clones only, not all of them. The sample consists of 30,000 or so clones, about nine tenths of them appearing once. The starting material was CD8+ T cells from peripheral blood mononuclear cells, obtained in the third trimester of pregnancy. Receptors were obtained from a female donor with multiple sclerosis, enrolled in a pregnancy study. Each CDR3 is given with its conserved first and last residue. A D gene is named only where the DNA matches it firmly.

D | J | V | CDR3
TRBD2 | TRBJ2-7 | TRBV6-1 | CASSEMASGSYEQYF
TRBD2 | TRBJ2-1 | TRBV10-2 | CASKTGGPYNEQFF
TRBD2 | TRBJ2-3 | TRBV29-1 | CSVEGRLAGEPKRSDSQYF
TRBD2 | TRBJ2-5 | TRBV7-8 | CASSPKPGLAGYF
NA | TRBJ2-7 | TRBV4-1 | CASSRTPSVDYEQYF
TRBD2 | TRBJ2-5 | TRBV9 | CASSVSGSQETQYF
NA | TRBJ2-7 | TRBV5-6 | CASSLDLVYEQYF
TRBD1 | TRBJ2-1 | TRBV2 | CAIATGSSYNEQFF
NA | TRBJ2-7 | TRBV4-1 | CASSLAQGGNYEQYF
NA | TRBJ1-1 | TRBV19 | CASSVRGTGKWGMNTEAFF
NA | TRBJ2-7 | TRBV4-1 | CASSQLGGADYEQYF
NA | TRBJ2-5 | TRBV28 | CASSSPRAGRETQYF